The 29 T cell receptor beta chains presented below share a single source sample, sequenced in a study of tumor-infiltrating lymphocytes in oesophageal squamous cell carcinoma. TCRdb re-derived calls from the PCR reads in MiXCR, one entry per CDR3 protein. The sample contains over 14,000 distinct CDR3 sequences, roughly half of which appear only once. Sequencing input: blood. The receptors stem from a male donor with esophageal squamous cell carcinoma.

The gene calls are TRBV19 and TRBJ2-7, with 13 bases lining up with TRBD2. Trimming at V came to 3 bases and at J to 13 bases, leaving 6 bases not matched to a gene. The CDR3 totals 13 residues. The germline V gene encodes CDR1 LNHDA and CDR2 SQIVND (reference sequence). In DNA, the CDR3 is TGTGCCAGTAGTATGGGGACTAGCGGGGCCCCATACTTC. It yields the protein CASSMGTSGAPYF.

With regard to this clonotype: A much larger clone differs from this one at a single base, so this may be a read error. The missing conserved phenylalanine or tryptophan at the end of this CDR3 makes a read error likely. The rearrangement links TRBV5-1 to TRBJ2-3; 13 positions match TRBD2. The CDR3 has 18 residues. CDR1 and CDR2 (germline): SGHRS, YFSETQ. With 4 bases clipped from V and 6 bases from J, the junction kept 14 bases outside the gene matches. The CDR3, as DNA: TGCGCCAGCAGCACCGGACTAGCGGGAGTCCAACGGTCGGATACGCAGTATTAT. Translated, it gives CASSTGLAGVQRSDTQYY.

To note about this clonotype: A read error is possible here, since a much larger clone lies one base away. V and J are TRBV14 and TRBJ2-5; D is uncertain. The better agreement between TRBJ2-7 and the DNA end casts doubt on the J call. The CDR3 spans 11 residues. Germline values: CDR1 SGHDN, CDR2 FVKESK. CDR3 DNA sequence: TGTGCCAGCAGCCTAGGTGACGAGCAGTACTTC. Translation gives CASSLGDEQYF.

The V call is TRBV10-1, the J call TRBJ2-2; 12 nucleotides align to TRBD1. The trim removed 2 bases at V and 5 bases at J, leaving 3 bases unmatched. Germline lookup yields CDR1 WNHNN and CDR2 SYGVQD (reference sequence). CDR3 length equals 16 residues. DNA for the CDR3: TGCGCCAGCAGTGAGATGGGACAGGGGGCAACCGGGGAGCTGTTTTTT. This translates into CASSEMGQGATGELFF.

This clonotype was counted once. The chain joins TRBV7-2 to TRBJ2-1, with 10 bases aligning to TRBD1. This CDR3 contains 15 residues. Trimming took 4 bases from V and 10 from J; bases not matched to a gene: 10. Germline V CDR1 and CDR2: SGHTA, FQGNSA. The DNA for the CDR3 is TGTGCCAGCAGCTCCCTCCGGGACAGGGGCACCGAGCAGTTCTTC. The encoded protein is CASSSLRDRGTEQFF.

This chain connects TRBV11-3 to TRBJ2-3, with 8 bases fitting TRBD2. With V trimmed by 1 base and J by 2 bases, 5 bases remained unmatched. Germline lookup yields CDR1 SGHNT and CDR2 YENEEA. The CDR3 has 16 residues. This chain's CDR3 is CASSLGAAGDTDTQYF. The DNA for the CDR3 is TGTGCCAGCAGCTTAGGTGCAGCGGGAGACACAGATACGCAGTATTTT.

The gene calls are TRBV7-3 and TRBJ2-5, with 14 bases that match TRBD2. This CDR3 has 14 residues. Trimming at V came to 5 bases and at J to 7 bases, leaving 3 bases not matched to a gene. The V gene's germline CDR1 is SGHTA and CDR2 FQGTGA. CDR3 sequence: CASSRLAGGGTQYF. DNA of the CDR3: TGTGCCAGCAGCCGACTAGCGGGAGGGGGGACCCAGTACTTC.

Ten or more counts support this clonotype. J is TRBJ2-1 and V is TRBV5-1; TRBD2 matches at 12 bases. CDR3 length: 16 residues. Trimming removed 4 bases from V and 6 bases from J; junction bases left unmatched: 8. The germline gives CDR1 SGHRS, CDR2 YFSETQ. This chain's CDR3 is CASSPRLAGVGNEQFF. CDR3 bases: TGCGCCAGCAGCCCACGACTAGCGGGAGTCGGCAATGAGCAGTTCTTC.

There are many counts of this clonotype. The genes are TRBV28 and TRBJ2-4, with D perhaps assigned TRBD1 or TRBD2 (5 bases each). CDR1 MDHEN and CDR2 SYDVKM come from the germline V gene. The CDR3 is 15 residues long. The germline V and J ends were trimmed by 7 bases and 1 base, with 14 bases remaining between them. The CDR3 coding sequence is TGTGCCAGCAAGTCCGGGACCGTCGCCAAAAACATTCAGTACTTC. This gives the protein CASKSGTVAKNIQYF.

This sequence joins TRBV7-8 and TRBJ2-2; tentative D call: TRBD1 (5 bases). There are 13 residues in the CDR3. The V end lost 3 bases, the J end lost 6 bases, and 8 bases lay between the germline ends. Per germline, CDR1 SGHVS and CDR2 FQNEAQ. In DNA form, the CDR3 reads TGTGCCAGCAGCTTCACAGGCTCCGGGGAGCTGTTTTTT. Its translation: CASSFTGSGELFF.

Points on this clonotype: Because it lacks the conserved phenylalanine or tryptophan at the end, this CDR3 is likely a read error. The DNA is left out, because the CDR3 cannot be placed on it with certainty; the CDR3 is given as TCRdb lists it. The rearrangement uses TRBV7-2 and TRBJ2-7; the D call of TRBD1 is as the table states it, not checked on the DNA. Germline lookup yields CDR1 SGHTA and CDR2 FQGNSA. The CDR3 length is 18 residues, termini included. The CDR3 is CASSPRVVSQLILLRAVL.

This clonotype appeared many times. An end of the junction differs from the germline gene, which may be a read error. The J gene is TRBJ2-5, the V gene TRBV6-1; TRBD1 might be the D (5 bases). This CDR3 has 13 residues. CDR1 is MNHNS, CDR2 SASEGT, per germline. Here the CDR3 reads CASSPGYNSPLHF. The CDR3 nucleotides read TGTGCCAGCAGTCCAGGGTATAATTCACCCCTCCACTTC.

The V gene is TRBV7-8, the J gene TRBJ2-5, with 9 bases matching TRBD2. The end of the DNA aligns better with TRBJ2-1, so the J call may be wrong. The CDR3 length is 17 residues. Germline V lookup: CDR1 SGHVS, CDR2 FQNEAQ. In DNA, the CDR3 is TGTGCCAGCAGCCCCCCCCGGGGTAGCGGGAGAATCGATGAGCAGTTCTTC. Translation: CASSPPRGSGRIDEQFF.

The chain recombines TRBV7-8 with TRBJ2-7; weak D call: TRBD2 (6 bases). The J call is uncertain, as TRBJ2-5 better fits the DNA end. CDR1 is SGHVS, CDR2 FQNEAQ, per germline. There are 14 residues in the CDR3. This CDR3 is CASSLGAAGGTQYF. As DNA, the CDR3 is TGTGCCAGCAGCCTGGGAGCGGCCGGGGGGACCCAGTACTTC.

The V and J genes are TRBV6-1 and TRBJ1-2; 7 bases fit TRBD1. The CDR3 has 15 amino acids. V trimming: 1 base; J trimming: 6 bases; junction bases outside the gene matches: 8. The germline V gene encodes CDR1 MNHNS and CDR2 SASEGT. In DNA, the CDR3 is TGTGCCAGCAGTGAAGGGGGGACAGTGTATAATGGCTACACCTTC. Translating it yields CASSEGGTVYNGYTF.

The chain couples TRBV11-1 to TRBJ2-6; 7 bases map to TRBD2. CDR3 length: 15 amino acids. Germline values: CDR1 SGHAT, CDR2 FQDESV (reference sequence). With 3 bases clipped from V and 3 bases from J, the junction kept 2 bases outside the gene matches. DNA for the CDR3: TGTGCCAGCAGCTTCCGGACTAGTGGGGCCAACGTCCTGACTTTC. Its protein is CASSFRTSGANVLTF.

The chain links TRBV6-5 to TRBJ1-5; D is ambiguous. V was shortened by 6 bases and J by 4 bases, with 13 bases between the two germline ends. This CDR3 has 14 residues. CDR1 is MNHEY, CDR2 SVGAGI, per germline. The CDR3 DNA sequence: TGTGCCAGCAGGTCAACAGAAGCGAATCAGCCCCAGCATTTT. It encodes CASRSTEANQPQHF.

This clonotype showed up just a few times. The chain joins TRBV5-1 to TRBJ1-4; weak D call: TRBD1 (5 bases). V was trimmed by 1 base and J by 3 bases, leaving 13 bases between them. Germline CDR1 and CDR2: SGHRS and YFSETQ. The CDR3 consists of 16 residues. CDR3 protein: CASSLLGGQANEKLFF. Written as DNA, the CDR3 is TGCGCCAGCAGCTTGTTGGGGGGTCAGGCTAATGAAAAACTGTTTTTT. Using reference TRBV5-1 and TRBJ1-4 for the parts outside the CDR3, the full variable domain is KAGVTQTPRYLIKTRGQQVTLSCSPISGHRSVSWYQQTPGQGLQFLFEYFSETQRNKGNFPGRFSGRQFSNSRSEMNVSTLELGDSALYLCASSLLGGQANEKLFFGSGTQLSVL.

There are a few counts of this clonotype. V and J are TRBV4-1 and TRBJ2-7; 8 bases are shared with TRBD1. The CDR3 extends over 14 amino acids. V lost 4 bases and J lost 1; bases outside the gene matches: 3. Germline V lookup: CDR1 MGHRA, CDR2 YSYEKL. CDR3 DNA: TGCGCCAGCAGCCTAAGGACAGGGTCCTACGAGCAGTACTTC. Protein: CASSLRTGSYEQYF.

Ten or more counts support this clonotype. The rearrangement links TRBV7-2 to TRBJ2-7; D not resolved. V dropped 5 bases and J dropped 0 bases, with 8 bases sitting between them. Germline loops: CDR1 SGHTA, CDR2 FQGNSA. This CDR3 region has 13 residues. The CDR3 DNA is TGTGCCAGCAGCCTGGCAAGCTCCTACGAGCAGTACTTC. It yields the protein CASSLASSYEQYF.

This clonotype is categorized as medium-sized (0.01 to 0.1%). The chain links TRBV7-6 to TRBJ1-5; D call uncertain. The CDR3 sequence is 17 residues long. V gave up 0 bases and J gave up 3 bases, with 15 bases separating them. Germline CDR1 SGHVS, CDR2 FNYEAQ. CDR3: CASSLAETRRSNQPQHF. The CDR3 DNA sequence: TGTGCCAGCAGCTTAGCCGAAACAAGAAGATCCAATCAGCCCCAGCATTTT.

The rearrangement links TRBV10-2 to TRBJ1-5; the D is unclear. CDR1 and CDR2 from the germline V gene are WSHSY and SAAADI. The CDR3 totals 13 residues. V lost 3 bases and J 2 bases, leaving 5 bases between the germline ends. CDR3 amino acids: CASSDWGNQPQHF. The DNA of the CDR3 is TGCGCCAGCAGTGATTGGGGCAATCAGCCCCAGCATTTT.

This clonotype occurred many times. The gene calls are TRBV6-1 and TRBJ2-2; D call uncertain. The germline V gene encodes CDR1 MNHNS and CDR2 SASEGT. CDR3 length equals 13 residues. Trimming shortened V by 8 bases and J by 4 bases, and 11 bases separated the two germline ends. CDR3 bases: TGTGCCAGCGGTGCGGCCGGCACCGGGGAGCTGTTTTTT. The encoded protein is CASGAAGTGELFF.

The rearrangement links TRBV5-6 to TRBJ2-5; D is unresolved. The DNA end is a closer match to TRBJ2-1, so the J assignment may be wrong. This CDR3 is built from 12 residues. Germline V gives CDR1 SGHDT, CDR2 YYEEEE. The CDR3 coding sequence is TGTGCCAGCAGCTTGAGACTCCTCGAGCAGTTCTTC. It encodes CASSLRLLEQFF.

The gene calls are TRBV7-6 and TRBJ2-1, with a weak D call TRBD1 (6 bases). The J call may be in error: the DNA end matches TRBJ2-5 better. The CDR3 runs 15 residues. In germline, CDR1 is SGHVS, CDR2 FNYEAQ. CDR3 nucleotides: TGTGCCAGCAGCACGACAACAGGGCCCGAGGAGACCCAGTACTTC. This encodes CASSTTTGPEETQYF.

V is TRBV7-2 and J is TRBJ2-2; TRBD2 aligns across 7 bases. The CDR3 runs to 14 residues. V dropped 2 bases and J dropped 6; count of bases not matched to a gene: 3. The germline gives CDR1 SGHTA, CDR2 FQGNSA. Here the CDR3 DNA reads TGTGCCAGCAGCTTAAAGGGGAGGGCCGGGGAGCTGTTTTTT. Translated: CASSLKGRAGELFF.

This clonotype has just a few counts. This rearrangement joins TRBV7-4 to TRBJ2-5; 8 nucleotides agree with TRBD2. The CDR3 is 15 amino acids. CDR1 and CDR2 (germline): SGHVT, SQSDAQ. Trimming removed 5 bases from V and 5 bases from J; junction bases left unmatched: 10. This CDR3 reads CASSREGREVETQYF. DNA of the CDR3: TGTGCCAGCAGCCGCGAGGGGCGGGAGGTGGAGACCCAGTACTTC.

This clonotype was seen at least ten times. V is TRBV28 and J is TRBJ2-7, with a possible D match to TRBD2 (6 bases). The J call is uncertain, as TRBJ2-5 better fits the DNA end. The CDR3 extends over 18 amino acids. Germline V CDR1 and CDR2: MDHEN, SYDVKM. This chain's CDR3 is CASSFLWIGRRGQETQYF. The CDR3, as DNA: TGTGCCAGCAGTTTTTTGTGGATTGGACGACGGGGGCAAGAGACCCAGTACTTC.

With regard to this clonotype: A much larger clone differs by one base, so this may be a read error. The genes are TRBV27 and TRBJ2-4, with TRBD2 identical over 7 bases. The DNA matches TRBJ2-1 better at its end, which makes the J call doubtful. Germline V gene data show CDR1 as MNHEY and CDR2 as SMNVEV (reference sequence). This CDR3 spans 15 amino acids. Here the CDR3 reads CASSLRLALVIEQFF. CDR3 coding DNA: TGTGCCAGCAGTTTAAGACTAGCTCTCGTCATTGAGCAGTTCTTC.